This TCR beta chain originates from a study of T cell repertoires in cytomegalovirus infection. Study at large: Both CMV infection and a matching HLA type were indicated by public TCR beta signatures.

Study observations and caveats: Clonotype analysis showed dominance of the ex vivo response by HLA-C-restricted CMV-specific TCR beta clonotypes.

This clonotype was detected only a few times. The antigen remains unidentified. One entry per CDR3 protein, called by TCRdb with MiXCR from the reads. The table lists approximately 1,000,000 distinct CDR3 sequences, around a third of them singletons. The V segment lost 7 bases and the J segment 4 bases; nucleotides outside the gene matches: 10. This CDR3 has 15 amino acids. Germline assignment: CDR1 ENHRY and CDR2 SYGVKD. The sample in question was cultured CD8+ T cells from PBMCs, obtained from culture after CMV antigen stimulation. The chain uses TRBV10-3 and TRBJ2-7; TRBD1 matches 10 bases. This sequence was found in a human donor in good health (CMV status not recorded). Some clones in this sample may be carry-over from other donors' samples. This chain's CDR3 is CAITDRDRGFYEQYF. CDR3 sequence (DNA): TGTGCCATCACAGACCGGGACAGGGGATTTTACGAGCAGTACTTC.